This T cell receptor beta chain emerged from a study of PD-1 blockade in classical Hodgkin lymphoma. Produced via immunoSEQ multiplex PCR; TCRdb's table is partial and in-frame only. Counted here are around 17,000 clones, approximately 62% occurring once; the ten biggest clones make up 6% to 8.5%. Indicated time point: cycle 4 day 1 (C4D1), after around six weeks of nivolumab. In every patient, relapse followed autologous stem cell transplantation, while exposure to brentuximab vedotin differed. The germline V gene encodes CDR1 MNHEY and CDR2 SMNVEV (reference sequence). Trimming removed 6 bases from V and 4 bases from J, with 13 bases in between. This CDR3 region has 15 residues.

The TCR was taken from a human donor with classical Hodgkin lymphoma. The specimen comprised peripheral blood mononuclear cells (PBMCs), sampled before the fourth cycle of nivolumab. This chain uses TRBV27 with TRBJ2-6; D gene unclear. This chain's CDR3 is CASSVTQAGANVLTF. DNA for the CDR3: TGTGCCAGCAGCGTAACCCAGGCCGGGGCCAACGTCCTGACTTTC.